The 8 T cell receptor beta chains presented below share a single source sample, sequenced in a study of T-cell memory formation after mild COVID-19. MiXCR was run by TCRdb on the 5' RACE reads, yielding one entry per CDR3 protein. The repertoire holds approximately 150,000 distinct CDR3 sequences, with 6% as singletons. The sequenced sample was PBMCs or a T cell subset sorted from them (not recorded which). The receptor set was obtained from an adult woman who had mild COVID-19 (a few samples of this study predate the infection). Cell type and time point are not known.

The J gene is TRBJ1-3, the V gene TRBV7-2; D is perhaps TRBD1 (5 bases). Trimming removed 3 bases at V and 0 bases at J, with 12 bases between. Germline-derived CDR1 and CDR2 are SGHTA and FQGNSA. The CDR3 has 16 residues. The DNA of the CDR3 is TGTGCCAGCAGCTTTAGGCAGGGTAGCTCTGGAAACACCATATATTTT. Translating it yields CASSFRQGSSGNTIYF.

This clonotype showed up just a few times. The rearrangement joins TRBV19 to TRBJ2-3, with D unresolved. Per germline, CDR1 LNHDA and CDR2 SQIVND (reference sequence). Trimming pared 3 bases from V and 2 bases from J, leaving 6 bases between. CDR3 size: 13 residues. The CDR3 region has the DNA TGTGCCAGTAGTATTTCCGTCACAGATACGCAGTATTTT. Translation: CASSISVTDTQYF.

The sample holds a few counts of this clonotype. This chain uses TRBV12-3 or TRBV12-4 with TRBJ2-2, with TRBD2 identical over 15 bases. The V segment lost 6 bases and the J segment 1 base; nucleotides outside the gene matches: 15. The CDR3 contains 21 residues. CDR3 protein: CASRSGERGLAGGVNTGELFF. As DNA, the CDR3 is TGTGCCAGCAGGAGCGGGGAACGCGGACTAGCGGGAGGGGTGAACACCGGGGAGCTGTTTTTT.

This clonotype was seen a handful of times. The chain is built from TRBV5-1 and TRBJ2-1; possibly TRBD2 for D (6 bases). The CDR3 is 14 residues long. The V gene's germline CDR1 is SGHRS and CDR2 YFSETQ. V lost 5 bases, J lost 9 bases, and 18 bases lay in between. CDR3 region: CASSGGLLLGEQFF. The CDR3 coding sequence is TGCGCCAGCAGTGGGGGGTTACTGTTAGGTGAGCAGTTCTTC. Filled out from reference TRBV5-1 and TRBJ2-1, the complete variable domain reads KAGVTQTPRYLIKTRGQQVTLSCSPISGHRSVSWYQQTPGQGLQFLFEYFSETQRNKGNFPGRFSGRQFSNSRSEMNVSTLELGDSALYLCASSGGLLLGEQFFGPGTRLTVL.

V gene TRBV5-1 combines with J gene TRBJ2-2; a weak D match, TRBD2 (6 bases). The CDR3 runs 15 residues. Germline loops: CDR1 SGHRS, CDR2 YFSETQ. With 4 bases removed from V and 5 bases from J, the gap between germline ends came to 15 bases. The CDR3 DNA reads as TGCGCCAGCAGCCCGGTGGAGGGTAATACCGGGGAGCTGTTTTTT. Amino acid sequence: CASSPVEGNTGELFF. The complete variable domain, with remaining parts taken from reference TRBV5-1 and TRBJ2-2, reads KAGVTQTPRYLIKTRGQQVTLSCSPISGHRSVSWYQQTPGQGLQFLFEYFSETQRNKGNFPGRFSGRQFSNSRSEMNVSTLELGDSALYLCASSPVEGNTGELFFGEGSRLTVL.

The table lists this clonotype with a few counts. This chain uses TRBV7-2 with TRBJ1-1, with 8 bases identical to TRBD1. The CDR3 is made up of 14 amino acids. The junction had 4 bases not matched to a gene; V was cut back by 4 bases and J by 3 bases. CDR1 is SGHTA, CDR2 FQGNSA, per germline. This chain's CDR3 is CASSSDRAYTEAFF. The CDR3 DNA sequence: TGTGCCAGCAGCTCGGACAGGGCGTACACTGAAGCTTTCTTT.

This clonotype showed up many times. The chain combines TRBV4-2 with TRBJ2-3; D remains unclear. Trimming shortened V by 3 bases and J by 0 bases, and 7 bases separated the two germline ends. CDR1 and CDR2 from the germline V gene are LGHNA and YNFKEQ. The CDR3 spans 14 residues. For the CDR3, the DNA is TGTGCCAGCAGCCAGTCCCGAAGCACAGATACGCAGTATTTT. Residues: CASSQSRSTDTQYF.

V usage is TRBV7-9 and J usage is TRBJ2-6; D gene unclear. Germline loops: CDR1 SEHNR, CDR2 FQNEAQ (reference sequence). V was trimmed by 1 base and J by 0 bases, leaving 4 bases between them. There are 15 residues in the CDR3. The CDR3, as DNA: TGTGCCAGCAGCTTAGTTCACTCTGGGGCCAACGTCCTGACTTTC. It yields the protein CASSLVHSGANVLTF.